This TCR beta chain was identified during a study of regulatory T cells in long-lasting Graves disease. Time point meaning: persistent/refractory GD, antithyroid drugs over 5 years with positive TRAb. PBMC-extracted RNA yielded the TCR library. The TCR beta library used iRepertoire HTBI primers with Arm-PCR amplification of CDR3. From the multiplex PCR reads, TCRdb called clonotypes with MiXCR, one entry per CDR3 protein. The data show roughly 400,000 distinct CDR3 sequences, under 25% seen once. The germline CDR1 and CDR2 sequences are LNHNV and YYDKDF (reference sequence). CDR3 length equals 16 residues. J lost 3 bases, V lost 7 bases, and 15 bases had no gene match. This clonotype came up a few times.

The V and J genes are TRBV15 and TRBJ2-7; TRBD2 matches 7 bases. The source material was peripheral blood mononuclear cells (PBMCs), sampled when the disease was refractory, from a patient treated with antithyroid drugs. This sequence originates from a female donor with Graves disease. The CDR3 DNA sequence: TGTGCCACCACCCCGGGTGGGAGGGTCGGGATCTACGAGCAGTACTTC. Translating it yields CATTPGGRVGIYEQYF.